The 29 T cell receptor beta chains in this list originate from one sample, sequenced in a study of T-cell reconstitution after alpha-beta-depleted transplantation in children. Unique molecular identifiers tagged the TCRbeta library. TCRdb itself ran the PCR reads through MiXCR, one entry per CDR3 protein. In the table there are about 870,000 distinct CDR3 sequences, roughly 15% of which are singletons. Sequenced here: PBMCs, mostly from graft donor cells, sampled 360 days after TCRalphabeta/CD19-depleted stem cell transplant. These receptors all come from a male patient younger than 18 who had a stem cell transplant for acute lymphoblastic leukemia, so the T cells may come from the graft donor.

This clonotype was counted only a few times. The CDR3 sequence is CASSTEAGWTYNEQFF. The CDR3 nucleotides read TGTGCCAGCAGCACTGAAGCGGGATGGACCTACAATGAGCAGTTCTTC. This chain joins TRBV21-1 and TRBJ2-1; the table's TRBD2 call for D was not verified on the DNA. TRBV21-1 is a pseudogene segment. CDR3 length: 16 residues.

This chain connects TRBV11-2 to TRBJ2-3; D might be TRBD2 (6 bases). Per germline, CDR1 SGHAT and CDR2 FQNNGV. Trimming removed 3 bases from V and 2 bases from J, with 12 bases in between. This CDR3 has 15 amino acids. CDR3 protein: CASSFGSGDTDTQYF. The CDR3 DNA reads TGTGCCAGCAGCTTCGGTAGCGGAGACACAGATACGCAGTATTTT.

This clonotype has more than one count but fewer than ten. The chain is built from TRBV28 and TRBJ2-7; no clear D. This CDR3 spans 14 amino acids. Germline V lookup: CDR1 MDHEN, CDR2 SYDVKM. V was cut by 7 bases and J by 2 bases, with 15 bases left in between. CDR3 sequence: CASMSSVNTYEQYF. The CDR3 nucleotides are TGTGCCAGCATGAGCAGCGTCAATACCTACGAGCAGTACTTC.

This chain uses TRBV6-4 with TRBJ2-7, with 13 nucleotides matching TRBD2. The CDR3 totals 21 residues. Losses at the gene ends were 4 bases for V and 7 bases for J; bases not matched to a gene: 25. Germline V gene data show CDR1 as MRHNA and CDR2 as SNTAGT. The CDR3 coding sequence is TGTGCCAGCAGTGGCTCATTCACCGGGAGAACTAGCGGGAGGGCATCTTTGGAGCAGTACTTC. It yields the protein CASSGSFTGRTSGRASLEQYF.

J is TRBJ2-7 and V is TRBV7-9; D uncertain. V was shortened by 1 base and J by 2 bases, with 15 bases between the two germline ends. The CDR3 has 16 residues. Per the germline V gene, CDR1 is SEHNR and CDR2 is FQNEAQ (reference sequence). CDR3 nucleotides: TGTGCCAGCAGCTTAGGTGCGCATATCCATGCCTACGAGCAGTACTTC. Translated, it gives CASSLGAHIHAYEQYF.

This clonotype has only a few counts. V and J are TRBV10-3 and TRBJ2-1; TRBD1 agrees at 10 bases. The CDR3 is made up of 15 amino acids. Germline assignment: CDR1 ENHRY and CDR2 SYGVKD. J lost 6 bases, V lost 3 bases, and 5 bases had no gene match. The CDR3 sequence: CAISERQGAFNEQFF. Here the CDR3 DNA reads TGTGCCATCAGTGAAAGACAGGGGGCCTTCAATGAGCAGTTCTTC.

This sequence joins TRBV3-1 and TRBJ1-3; tentatively, D is TRBD1 (5 bases). V was trimmed by 3 bases and J by 4 bases, leaving 13 bases between them. Germline assignment: CDR1 LGHDT and CDR2 YNNKEL (reference sequence). The CDR3 is 15 amino acids. CDR3 loop: CASSHAAGMGNTIYF. The CDR3 nucleotides are TGTGCCAGCAGCCATGCGGCAGGGATGGGAAACACCATATATTTT.

V is TRBV11-1 and J is TRBJ1-4; tentatively, D is TRBD1 (5 bases). In germline, CDR1 is SGHAT, CDR2 FQDESV (reference sequence). The CDR3 covers 18 residues. Deletions cut 0 bases from V and 0 bases from J, with 14 bases between. The CDR3 protein is CASSLAPDSQATNEKLFF. The CDR3 bases are TGTGCCAGCAGCTTAGCCCCAGACAGCCAAGCAACTAATGAAAAACTGTTTTTT.

This clonotype was observed a few times. The chain employs TRBV16 and TRBJ2-7, with D unresolved. The V gene's germline CDR1 is KGHSY and CDR2 FQNENV. Deletions cut 6 bases from V and 2 bases from J, with 8 bases between. CDR3 length: 12 amino acids. The CDR3 region is CASSRNTYEQYF. Here the CDR3 DNA reads TGTGCCAGCAGTCGCAACACCTACGAGCAGTACTTC.

This sequence joins TRBV10-3 and TRBJ2-1, with 15 bases lining up with TRBD2. The CDR3 is made up of 13 amino acids. Germline CDR1 ENHRY, CDR2 SYGVKD. With V trimmed by 11 bases and J by 9 bases, 5 bases remained unmatched. The CDR3 DNA follows: TGTGCCCCGGGGACTAGCGGGAGGTTTGAGCAGTTCTTC. Its translation: CAPGTSGRFEQFF.

The V and J genes are TRBV25-1 and TRBJ2-7, with TRBD1 identical over 9 bases. Unmatched junction bases numbered 13, after V lost 4 bases and J lost 3 bases. CDR3 size: 17 residues. CDR1 and CDR2 from the germline V gene are MGHDK and SYGVNS. DNA of the CDR3: TGTGCCAGCAGTGTTGGGACAGGGAGGAATAGCGGCTACGAGCAGTACTTC. Protein: CASSVGTGRNSGYEQYF.

The chain couples TRBV6-5 to TRBJ2-7; D remains ambiguous. The CDR3 contains 12 residues. V was trimmed by 5 bases and J by 5 bases, leaving 10 bases between them. Per germline, CDR1 MNHEY and CDR2 SVGAGI. CDR3 sequence: CASSNRPDEQYF. The CDR3 DNA is TGTGCCAGCAGTAACCGACCTGACGAGCAGTACTTC.

The table lists this clonotype with many counts. The rearrangement links TRBV20-1 to TRBJ1-1, with TRBD1 as a possible D gene (6 bases). This CDR3 comprises 16 residues. CDR1 is DFQATT, CDR2 SNEGSKA, per germline (reference sequence). Trimming pared 5 bases from V and 1 base from J, leaving 20 bases between. The CDR3 spells CSAPTGAIRGNTEAFF. The DNA of the CDR3 is TGCAGTGCTCCTACGGGGGCGATTAGGGGGAACACTGAAGCTTTCTTT.

The rearrangement joins TRBV3-1 to TRBJ2-2; D unresolved. Germline CDR1 LGHDT, CDR2 YNNKEL (reference sequence). V was shortened by 1 base and J by 1 base, with 10 bases between the two germline ends. This CDR3 is 16 amino acids long. The CDR3 nucleotides are TGTGCCAGCAGCCAAGTCGGTGCTGGGAACACCGGGGAGCTGTTTTTT. Translated: CASSQVGAGNTGELFF.

This clonotype was counted only a few times. This chain joins TRBV28 and TRBJ1-5; D not resolved. CDR3 length: 15 amino acids. Trimming cost V 6 bases and J 2 bases, with 14 bases left between them. Germline V gene data show CDR1 as MDHEN and CDR2 as SYDVKM. The CDR3 DNA follows: TGTGCCAGCAGCCCTCTCGCCGTTGGCAATCAGCCCCAGCATTTT. This sequence encodes CASSPLAVGNQPQHF.

This clonotype was found a few times. CDR3 DNA sequence: TGTGCCAGCAGCTTAGGTCGACAGGGTCGGAGCGGGAGGGCCGGTTCCTACGAGCAGTACTTC. Translating gives CASSLGRQGRSGRAGSYEQYF. The chain links TRBV11-1 to TRBJ2-7; 10 bases line up with TRBD2. V shed 1 base, J shed 1 base, and the junction held 19 bases outside the gene matches. The CDR3 has 21 residues. Germline CDR1 SGHAT, CDR2 FQDESV (reference sequence).

The J gene is TRBJ1-2, the V gene TRBV5-1; TRBD1 matches at 8 bases. The CDR3 totals 13 residues. Germline loops: CDR1 SGHRS, CDR2 YFSETQ. V shed 2 bases, J shed 8 bases, and the junction held 5 bases outside the gene matches. The CDR3 coding sequence is TGCGCCAGCAGCTTTGACAGGGGACGCGGCTACACCTTC. It yields the protein CASSFDRGRGYTF.

This clonotype came up many times. CDR3 DNA: TGTGCCAGCAGCTTATTGACAGGGGGATACGAGCAGTACTTC. It encodes CASSLLTGGYEQYF. The chain couples TRBV7-9 to TRBJ2-7, with 9 bases that match TRBD1. The ends lost 2 bases at V and 4 bases at J; junction bases unmatched: 3. The CDR3 has 14 residues. Germline CDR1 reads SEHNR; CDR2 reads FQNEAQ (reference sequence).

The CDR3 loop reads CASSLGTAESYGYTF. The CDR3 DNA reads as TGCGCCAGCAGCTTGGGGACAGCCGAATCCTATGGCTACACCTTC. V usage is TRBV5-1 and J usage is TRBJ1-2; TRBD1 is a possible D gene (6 bases). CDR1 is SGHRS, CDR2 YFSETQ, per germline. This CDR3 region has 15 residues. The V end was cut by 0 bases, the J end by 4 bases, with 13 bases between.

This clonotype has just a few counts. The rearrangement uses TRBV20-1 and TRBJ2-7; D gene ambiguous. V was clipped by 7 bases and J by 2 bases, with 15 bases between them. This CDR3 has 13 amino acids. Germline lookup yields CDR1 DFQATT and CDR2 SNEGSKA (reference sequence). The CDR3 reads CSEGPILTYEQYF. For the CDR3, the DNA is TGCAGTGAGGGCCCTATTCTTACCTACGAGCAGTACTTC.

The V gene is TRBV24-1, the J gene TRBJ1-1, with no clear D. This CDR3 comprises 16 residues. Per germline, CDR1 KGHDR and CDR2 SFDVKD. The ends were cut back, 0 bases at V and 1 base at J, with 11 bases in the middle. The chain's CDR3 is CATSDLFSEENTEAFF. DNA of the CDR3: TGTGCCACCAGTGATTTGTTTTCGGAGGAGAACACTGAAGCTTTCTTT.

J is TRBJ2-7 and V is TRBV18, with D uncertain. This CDR3 contains 18 residues. V lost 1 base to trimming and J lost 0 bases, with 19 bases between them. CDR1 is KGHSH, CDR2 LQKENI, per germline. The CDR3 protein is CASSPLGASERSSYEQYF. The CDR3 DNA follows: TGTGCCAGCTCACCACTCGGAGCCAGCGAAAGGAGCTCCTACGAGCAGTACTTC.

The J gene is TRBJ2-1, the V gene TRBV14; no reliable D call. Germline loops: CDR1 SGHDN, CDR2 FVKESK. V lost 1 base, J lost 9 bases, and 10 bases lay in between. This CDR3 is built from 13 residues. The CDR3 DNA sequence: TGTGCCAGCAGCCAAGGGTTCCGGGTTGAGCAGTTCTTC. This gives the protein CASSQGFRVEQFF.

V usage is TRBV4-1 and J usage is TRBJ2-4; 7 bases are a match to TRBD2. The CDR3 consists of 16 residues. V dropped 4 bases and J dropped 2; count of bases not matched to a gene: 8. Looked up from germline, CDR1 is MGHRA and CDR2 is YSYEKL. CDR3 region: CASSLIAGPTKNIQYF. CDR3 sequence (DNA): TGCGCCAGCAGCCTAATAGCGGGCCCGACCAAAAACATTCAGTACTTC.

This chain links TRBV7-3 with TRBJ2-5; D is tentatively TRBD1 or TRBD2 (5 bases each). Looked up from germline, CDR1 is SGHTA and CDR2 is FQGTGA. The length of the CDR3 is 16 residues. V dropped 0 bases and J dropped 2 bases, with 13 bases sitting between them. CDR3 nucleotide sequence: TGTGCCAGCAGCTTAACGTGGGGACGGCAACAAGAGACCCAGTACTTC. Amino acids: CASSLTWGRQQETQYF.

In its sample, this clonotype was seen a few times. Its ends do not fully match the called genes, so a read error is possible. The genes are TRBV5-1 and TRBJ2-3; D is perhaps TRBD1 (5 bases). The CDR3 is 12 amino acids. The germline gives CDR1 SGHRS, CDR2 YFSETQ. CDR3 DNA sequence: TGCGCCAGCAGCCCCATGGGGCAGGAAAGAAGGTTT. This translates into CASSPMGQERRF.

V and J are TRBV6-1 and TRBJ2-7; 10 bases match TRBD1. The CDR3 has 15 residues. The germline gives CDR1 MNHNS, CDR2 SASEGT. V was clipped by 6 bases and J by 4 bases; unmatched bases: 9. The CDR3 loop is CASSSSWDRGYEQYF. The CDR3 nucleotides read TGTGCCAGCAGCTCTTCATGGGACAGGGGATACGAGCAGTACTTC.

The chain is built from TRBV6-5 and TRBJ1-1, with 9 bases matching TRBD1. This CDR3 comprises 15 residues. Germline V gene data show CDR1 as MNHEY and CDR2 as SVGAGI. Germline trimming cut 3 bases from V and 1 base from J; bases unmatched to any gene: 3. This CDR3 reads CASSYGQGSNTEAFF. The CDR3, as DNA: TGTGCCAGCAGTTATGGACAGGGGTCGAACACTGAAGCTTTCTTT.

This clonotype was seen ten or more times. The genes are TRBV5-5 and TRBJ2-7; D ambiguous. The germline CDR1 and CDR2 sequences are SGHKS and YYEKEE (reference sequence). The germline V and J ends were trimmed by 3 bases and 0 bases, with 4 bases remaining between them. CDR3 size: 12 residues. The CDR3 nucleotides are TGTGCCAGCAGCTCCCACTCCTACGAGCAGTACTTC. Translation gives CASSSHSYEQYF.